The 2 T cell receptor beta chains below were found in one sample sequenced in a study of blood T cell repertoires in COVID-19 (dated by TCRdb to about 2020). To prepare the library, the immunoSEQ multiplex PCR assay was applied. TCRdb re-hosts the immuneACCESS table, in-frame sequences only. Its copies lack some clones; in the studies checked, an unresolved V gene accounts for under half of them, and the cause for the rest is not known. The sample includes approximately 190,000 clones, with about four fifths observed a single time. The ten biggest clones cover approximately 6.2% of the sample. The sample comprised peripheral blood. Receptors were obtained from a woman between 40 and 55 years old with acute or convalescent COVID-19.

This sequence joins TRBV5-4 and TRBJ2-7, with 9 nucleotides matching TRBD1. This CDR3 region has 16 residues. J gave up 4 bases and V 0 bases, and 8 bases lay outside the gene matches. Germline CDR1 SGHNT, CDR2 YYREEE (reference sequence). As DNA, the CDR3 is TGTGCCAGCAGCTTGGGAACCCCGACAGGGGGTTACGAGCAGTACTTC. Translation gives CASSLGTPTGGYEQYF.

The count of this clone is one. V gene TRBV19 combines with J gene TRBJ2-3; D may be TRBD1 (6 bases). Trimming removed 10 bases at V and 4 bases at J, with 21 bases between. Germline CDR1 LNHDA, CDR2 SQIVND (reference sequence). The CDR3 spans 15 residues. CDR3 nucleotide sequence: TGTGCCACGCTGCGTCCAGGGGTAAGCGCAGATACGCAGTATTTT. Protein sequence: CATLRPGVSADTQYF.